This T cell receptor beta chain was captured in a study of breast tumors, draining lymph nodes, adjacent tissues. TCRdb analysed the multiplex PCR reads with MiXCR anew, one entry per CDR3 protein. The sample carries over 15,000 distinct CDR3 sequences, roughly 64% recorded once. The germline V gene has CDR1 SEHNR and CDR2 FQNEAQ (reference sequence). CDR3 length: 15 residues. About this clonotype: Its antigen is not identified. One junction end does not reproduce the germline sequence, and a read error may be involved.

Study-level findings and limits: Findings are consistent with lymph node origin and intratumoral expansion of most tumor T cells. Compared with lymph nodes, tumors were less diverse; compared with nontumor tissue, more. The lymph node origin of tumor T cells was framed as consistent with a hypothesis, not demonstrated.

The sequence came from a female donor with breast cancer. Some clones in this sample may be carry-over from other donors' samples. The sample was tumor-adjacent breast tissue. The chain recombines TRBV7-9 with TRBJ2-7; TRBD2 matches at 7 bases. CDR3 residues: CTSSNRHLGEGEQYF. CDR3 bases: TGTACCAGCAGCAATCGACACCTCGGGGAGGGCGAGCAGTACTTC.